The entry below describes one T cell receptor (beta chain). The antigen is not known. Other DNA sequences of this sample code for an identical CDR3. Assay: immunoSEQ multiplex PCR; the TCRdb copy retains only in-frame clones and omits some. The profile shows under 1 million clones, about 96% of them singletons. The entry originates in a study of shared clonotypes between healthy human individuals. In germline, CDR1 is SGDLS, CDR2 YYNGEE. This CDR3 spans 15 amino acids. Trimming cost V 4 bases and J 1 base; bases outside gene matches: 8. Naive CD8 cells lacked CD45RO, underwent positive selection for CCR7 and left out terminally differentiated effector memory CD45RA+ cells. Study outcomes and limitations: Represented genetic and exposure-history diversity was restricted by having few donors.

The chain employs TRBV9 and TRBJ2-7; 7 positions match TRBD2. This clonotype was obtained from a young man in good health. Sequencing was performed on naive CD8+ T cells sorted from blood. Here the CDR3 reads CASSLGTSASYEQYF. The CDR3 nucleotides are TGTGCCAGCAGCCTCGGTACTAGCGCGTCCTACGAGCAGTACTTC.